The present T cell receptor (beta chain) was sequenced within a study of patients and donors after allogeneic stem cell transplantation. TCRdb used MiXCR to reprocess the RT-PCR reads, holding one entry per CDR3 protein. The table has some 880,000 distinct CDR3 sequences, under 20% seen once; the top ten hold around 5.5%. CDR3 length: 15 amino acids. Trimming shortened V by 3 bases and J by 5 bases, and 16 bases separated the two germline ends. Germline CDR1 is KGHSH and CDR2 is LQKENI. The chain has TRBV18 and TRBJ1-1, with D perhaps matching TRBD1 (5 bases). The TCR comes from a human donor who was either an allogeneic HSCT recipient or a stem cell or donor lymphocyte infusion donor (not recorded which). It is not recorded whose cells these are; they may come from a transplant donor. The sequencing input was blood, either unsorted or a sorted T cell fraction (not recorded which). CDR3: CASSPQLSRETEAFF. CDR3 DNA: TGTGCCAGCTCACCGCAACTCTCCAGGGAGACTGAAGCTTTCTTT.